The 29 T cell receptor beta chains in this list originate from one sample, sequenced in a study of blood T cell repertoires in COVID-19. Some clones are missing from TCRdb's copy, which holds only in-frame ones; the method was immunoSEQ multiplex PCR. The sample has roughly 250,000 clones; roughly 88% are singletons. The sequenced material came from PBMCs or T cells enriched from blood (not recorded which). Source of these receptors: a woman aged 25 to 39 who had recovered from COVID-19.

Concerning this clone: This sample includes further DNA sequences coding for the same CDR3. CDR3 DNA: TGTGCCAGTAGTTATAGCAGCAATCAGCCCCAGCATTTT. This sequence encodes CASSYSSNQPQHF. J is TRBJ1-5 and V is TRBV19; D unresolved. Germline V gene lookup returns CDR1 LNHDA and CDR2 SQIVND (reference sequence). This CDR3 contains 13 residues. The V gene lost 5 bases and the J gene lost 1 base, with 6 bases spanning the gap.

This clone was counted a single time. The chain carries TRBV28 and TRBJ1-4; perhaps TRBD1 as D (5 bases). V gave up 3 bases and J gave up 0 bases, with 14 bases separating them. CDR1 MDHEN and CDR2 SYDVKM come from the germline V gene. The CDR3 spans 17 residues. This CDR3 is CASSFSLTEATNEKLFF. The DNA for the CDR3 is TGTGCCAGCAGTTTTAGTTTGACAGAGGCAACTAATGAAAAACTGTTTTTT.

The rearrangement joins TRBV5-1 to TRBJ1-2; 10 bases map to TRBD1. The trim removed 4 bases at V and 3 bases at J, leaving 12 bases unmatched. The CDR3 sequence is 17 residues long. The germline CDR1 and CDR2 sequences are SGHRS and YFSETQ. CDR3 sequence reads: CASSPRETGGADYGYTF. The CDR3 DNA is TGCGCCAGCAGCCCCCGTGAGACAGGGGGCGCGGACTATGGCTACACCTTC.

J is TRBJ1-5 and V is TRBV19; 8 bases fit TRBD1. Germline lookup yields CDR1 LNHDA and CDR2 SQIVND (reference sequence). The V segment lost 8 bases and the J segment 3 bases; nucleotides outside the gene matches: 9. The CDR3 runs to 15 residues. The CDR3 region has the DNA TGTGCCAGTGGACGGACAGGGTCGGACAATCAGCCCCAGCATTTT. This codes for CASGRTGSDNQPQHF.

V is TRBV21-1 and J is TRBJ1-1; TRBD1 is the table's D call, not checked against the DNA. TRBV21-1 is labeled a pseudogene. The length of the CDR3 is 15 residues. The CDR3 bases are TGTGCCAGCAGCAAACTACGAGGGGGTTGGGCTGAAGCTTTCTTT. Amino acid sequence: CASSKLRGGWAEAFF.

The chain is built from TRBV27 and TRBJ1-1; TRBD1 agrees at 7 bases. In germline, CDR1 is MNHEY, CDR2 SMNVEV (reference sequence). Trimming cost V 3 bases and J 6 bases; bases outside gene matches: 10. This CDR3 region has 15 residues. The CDR3 loop is CASSFGAGGIPEAFF. CDR3 nucleotide sequence: TGTGCCAGCAGTTTTGGGGCAGGGGGAATCCCTGAAGCTTTCTTT.

The rearrangement joins TRBV3-1 (or the pseudogene TRBV3-2) to TRBJ2-1; 12 bases map to TRBD2. Germline CDR1 LGHDT, CDR2 YNNKEL (reference sequence). The ends lost 4 bases at V and 3 bases at J; junction bases unmatched: 4. CDR3 length equals 16 residues. In nucleotides, the CDR3 is TGTGCCAGCAGCCCTCTAGCGGGAGGGATCTACAATGAGCAGTTCTTC. Encoded protein: CASSPLAGGIYNEQFF.

This clone has only a few counts. V and J are TRBV9 and TRBJ2-2, with a weak D call TRBD1 (6 bases). Per the germline V gene, CDR1 is SGDLS and CDR2 is YYNGEE. The CDR3 has 16 amino acids. V was trimmed by 0 bases and J by 2 bases, leaving 11 bases between them. This CDR3 reads CASSVVGTINTGELFF. The CDR3 nucleotides are TGTGCCAGCAGCGTAGTAGGGACAATTAACACCGGGGAGCTGTTTTTT.

The rearrangement links TRBV19 to TRBJ2-3; 7 bases are a match to TRBD1. CDR1 is LNHDA and CDR2 is SQIVND in the germline V gene (reference sequence). The CDR3 covers 14 residues. V dropped 5 bases and J dropped 3; count of bases not matched to a gene: 5. The CDR3 reads CASSRTGATDTQYF. Here the CDR3 DNA reads TGTGCCAGTAGTCGGACAGGAGCGACAGATACGCAGTATTTT.

The rearrangement joins TRBV11-2 to TRBJ2-7, with 10 bases fitting TRBD1. The CDR3 is 16 amino acids. With 4 bases clipped from V and 1 base from J, the junction kept 7 bases outside the gene matches. Germline assignment: CDR1 SGHAT and CDR2 FQNNGV. DNA of the CDR3: TGTGCCAGCAGCTACCCCGGACAGGGGGGATCCTACGAGCAGTACTTC. It encodes CASSYPGQGGSYEQYF. Filled out from reference TRBV11-2 and TRBJ2-7, the complete variable domain reads EAGVAQSPRYKIIEKRQSVAFWCNPISGHATLYWYQQILGQGPKLLIQFQNNGVVDDSQLPKDRFSAERLKGVDSTLKIQPAKLEDSAVYLCASSYPGQGGSYEQYFGPGTRLTVT.

This chain connects TRBV28 to TRBJ1-3; no definite D call. Germline CDR1 MDHEN, CDR2 SYDVKM. The CDR3 has 16 amino acids. The V end lost 5 bases, the J end lost 0 bases, and 14 bases lay between the germline ends. The CDR3 nucleotides read TGTGCCAGCAGTACGATGCGGAAAAGCTCTGGAAACACCATATATTTT. It translates to CASSTMRKSSGNTIYF.

This chain uses TRBV3-1 (or the pseudogene TRBV3-2) with TRBJ2-1; 14 bases are a match to TRBD2. The CDR3 totals 16 residues. Unmatched junction bases numbered 4, after V lost 3 bases and J lost 6 bases. In germline, CDR1 is LGHDT, CDR2 YNNKEL (reference sequence). CDR3 region: CASSQTSGGVFNEQFF. The CDR3, as DNA: TGTGCCAGCAGCCAGACTAGCGGGGGGGTCTTCAATGAGCAGTTCTTC.

The V and J genes are TRBV10-3 and TRBJ1-5, with TRBD1 matching over 8 bases. The CDR3 runs to 14 residues. CDR1 ENHRY and CDR2 SYGVKD come from the germline V gene. J gave up 2 bases and V 7 bases, and 4 bases lay outside the gene matches. For the CDR3, the DNA is TGTGCCATCAATGACAGGGGCCGCAATCAGCCCCAGCATTTT. As protein: CAINDRGRNQPQHF.

The chain employs TRBV3-1 (or the pseudogene TRBV3-2) and TRBJ2-7; 9 bases line up with TRBD2. V lost 4 bases and J lost 3; bases outside the gene matches: 10. This CDR3 spans 16 amino acids. Germline V CDR1 and CDR2: LGHDT, YNNKEL (reference sequence). CDR3 sequence (DNA): TGTGCCAGCAGCCGGGGAGGTGCGGGAGGGTACTACGAGCAGTACTTC. The encoded protein is CASSRGGAGGYYEQYF.

The chain employs TRBV10-3 and TRBJ1-4, with TRBD1 identical over 8 bases. J was trimmed by 3 bases and V by 6 bases; bases with no gene match: 3. CDR1 is ENHRY, CDR2 SYGVKD, per germline. The CDR3 has 14 amino acids. CDR3 residues: CAIRKTGANEKLFF. The CDR3 DNA is TGTGCCATCAGGAAGACAGGGGCTAATGAAAAACTGTTTTTT.

This clone has a single count. The rearrangement joins TRBV2 to TRBJ2-7; 14 positions match TRBD2. The germline CDR1 and CDR2 sequences are SNHLY and FYNNEI. The CDR3 is made up of 16 amino acids. J gave up 2 bases and V 8 bases, and 8 bases lay outside the gene matches. CDR3 DNA: TGTGCCAGCGGGCTTGGACTAGCGGGAGGCACCTACGAGCAGTACTTC. This gives the protein CASGLGLAGGTYEQYF.

The rearrangement uses TRBV6-5 and TRBJ2-7; D is perhaps TRBD1 (6 bases). This CDR3 spans 13 amino acids. Trimming took 0 bases from V and 6 from J, leaving 9 bases between them. Germline lookup yields CDR1 MNHEY and CDR2 SVGAGI. CDR3 residues: CASSYSSRGEQYF. The CDR3 bases are TGTGCCAGCAGTTACTCCTCCAGGGGCGAGCAGTACTTC.

V gene TRBV28 combines with J gene TRBJ2-7; 8 bases are a match to TRBD1. CDR1 and CDR2 from the germline V gene are MDHEN and SYDVKM. V was pared by 5 bases and J by 6 bases, with 9 bases of the junction left unmatched. This CDR3 region has 14 residues. The CDR3 DNA is TGTGCCAGCAGTCAAAACAGGGGGGCGTGCGAGCAGTACTTC. It yields the protein CASSQNRGACEQYF.

This chain connects TRBV10-1 to TRBJ2-7; D is possibly TRBD2 (5 bases). CDR3 length equals 13 residues. Between the trimmed V and J ends, which lost 7 bases and 4 bases, there was a span of 14 bases. Germline V gives CDR1 WNHNN, CDR2 SYGVQD (reference sequence). CDR3 nucleotides: TGCGCCAGCATGCGGTGTCGGAGGTACGAGCAGTACTTC. Translating gives CASMRCRRYEQYF.

The V and J genes are TRBV27 and TRBJ1-6, with D perhaps matching TRBD1 (5 bases). CDR3 size: 14 residues. Per germline, CDR1 MNHEY and CDR2 SMNVEV (reference sequence). The V gene lost 7 bases and the J gene lost 5 bases, with 12 bases spanning the gap. The CDR3 here is CASTTDSHNSPLHF. CDR3 DNA: TGTGCCAGCACCACCGACAGCCATAATTCACCCCTCCACTTT.

This clone was found once. This chain connects TRBV24-1 to TRBJ2-3; D is perhaps TRBD1 (6 bases). With 6 bases removed from V and 6 bases from J, the gap between germline ends came to 12 bases. CDR3 size: 13 residues. Germline lookup yields CDR1 KGHDR and CDR2 SFDVKD. The CDR3 sequence is CATSLGAVDTQYF. The CDR3 DNA reads TGTGCCACCAGTTTGGGGGCGGTGGATACGCAGTATTTT.

The chain employs TRBV24-1 and TRBJ2-1; tentatively, D is TRBD2 (6 bases). V lost 9 bases and J 8 bases, leaving 16 bases between the germline ends. The CDR3 has 13 amino acids. The germline V gene encodes CDR1 KGHDR and CDR2 SFDVKD. The CDR3: CATDSGSSDEQFF. The DNA of the CDR3 is TGTGCCACCGATAGCGGATCCAGCGATGAGCAGTTCTTC.

The sample holds one count of this clone. The chain links TRBV30 to TRBJ1-4; D gene ambiguous. This CDR3 has 14 residues. In germline, CDR1 is GTSNPN, CDR2 SVGIG (reference sequence). With 3 bases removed from V and 6 bases from J, the gap between germline ends came to 14 bases. CDR3: CAWRGGLTDEKLFF. CDR3 coding DNA: TGTGCCTGGAGAGGCGGCTTGACGGATGAAAAACTGTTTTTT. The whole variable domain, remainder taken from reference TRBV30 and TRBJ1-4, is SQTIHQWPATLVQPVGSPLSLECTVEGTSNPNLYWYRQAAGRGLQLLFYSVGIGQISSEVPQNLSASRPQDRQFILSSKKLLLSDSGFYLCAWRGGLTDEKLFFGSGTQLSVL.

This chain connects TRBV3-1 (or the pseudogene TRBV3-2) to TRBJ2-7, with TRBD1 matching over 9 bases. Germline V gene lookup returns CDR1 LGHDT and CDR2 YNNKEL (reference sequence). CDR3 size: 14 residues. The V segment lost 4 bases and the J segment 1 base; nucleotides outside the gene matches: 2. The CDR3 DNA is TGTGCCAGCAGCCGGACAGGGGCGTCCTACGAGCAGTACTTC. This sequence encodes CASSRTGASYEQYF.

The chain joins TRBV6-6 to TRBJ2-7; 8 bases agree with TRBD1. CDR1 is MNHNY and CDR2 is SVGAGI in the germline V gene (reference sequence). The ends lost 4 bases at V and 2 bases at J; junction bases unmatched: 7. This CDR3 is 15 amino acids long. The CDR3 reads CASSFSGTGAYEQYF. In nucleotides, the CDR3 is TGTGCCAGCAGTTTTTCCGGGACAGGAGCCTACGAGCAGTACTTC.

Written as DNA, the CDR3 is TGTGCCAGCAGCTACGCTAGCGACGGGGAGCAGTACTTC. Translation gives CASSYASDGEQYF. This chain uses TRBV6-5 with TRBJ2-7; tentative D call: TRBD2 (6 bases). The V end was cut by 6 bases, the J end by 7 bases, with 16 bases between. Germline V gene sequence: CDR1 MNHEY, CDR2 SVGAGI. There are 13 residues in the CDR3.

This sequence joins TRBV5-8 and TRBJ1-1; no definite D call. This CDR3 is built from 14 residues. Trimming took 2 bases from V and 0 from J, leaving 8 bases between them. Germline-derived CDR1 and CDR2 are SGHTS and YDEGEE. CDR3 residues: CASSFETLNTEAFF. Here the CDR3 DNA reads TGTGCCAGCAGCTTTGAAACACTGAACACTGAAGCTTTCTTT.

V and J are TRBV27 and TRBJ1-3, with TRBD1 matching over 7 bases. From germline, CDR1 is MNHEY and CDR2 SMNVEV (reference sequence). Trimming cost V 5 bases and J 4 bases; bases outside gene matches: 8. This CDR3 has 15 amino acids. CDR3 region: CASSISTGVGNTIYF. The DNA for the CDR3 is TGTGCCAGCAGTATCAGTACAGGGGTCGGAAACACCATATATTTT.

The chain recombines TRBV6-4 with TRBJ2-1; 11 bases match TRBD2. The CDR3 is made up of 15 amino acids. From germline, CDR1 is MRHNA and CDR2 SNTAGT. Trimming took 4 bases from V and 10 from J; bases not matched to a gene: 9. The CDR3 loop reads CASSVEVSGGAEQFF. CDR3 coding DNA: TGTGCCAGCAGTGTGGAGGTTAGCGGGGGGGCCGAGCAGTTCTTC.